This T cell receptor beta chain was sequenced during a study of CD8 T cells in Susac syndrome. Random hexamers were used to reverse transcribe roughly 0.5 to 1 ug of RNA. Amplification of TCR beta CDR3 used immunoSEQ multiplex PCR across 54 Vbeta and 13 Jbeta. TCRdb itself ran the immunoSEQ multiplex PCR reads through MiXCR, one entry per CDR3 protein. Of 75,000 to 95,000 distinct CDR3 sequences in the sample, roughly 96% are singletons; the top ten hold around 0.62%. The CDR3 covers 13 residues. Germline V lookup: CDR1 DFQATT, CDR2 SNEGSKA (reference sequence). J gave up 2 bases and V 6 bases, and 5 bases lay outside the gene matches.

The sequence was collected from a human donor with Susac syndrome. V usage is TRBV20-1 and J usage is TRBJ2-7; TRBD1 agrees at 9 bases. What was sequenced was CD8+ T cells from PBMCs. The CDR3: CSARTGATYEQYF. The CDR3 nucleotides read TGCAGTGCCCGGACAGGGGCGACCTACGAGCAGTACTTC.